This section outlines one T cell receptor (beta chain) sequence together with its context. The sample comes from a study of long-term antiretroviral therapy in people with HIV. This CDR3 is built from 15 residues. The V gene's germline CDR1 is SGHTA and CDR2 FQGNSA. Germline trimming cut 5 bases from V and 4 bases from J; bases unmatched to any gene: 5. Survey-level immunoSEQ v3.0 assays were run. Clones were sequenced by immunoSEQ multiplex PCR, and TCRdb holds only the in-frame ones, with some missing. Of approximately 12,000 clones in the sample, around 89% were seen once. The sequence was collected from a woman in her thirties or forties with HIV. This chain joins TRBV7-2 and TRBJ2-6, with TRBD2 matching over 7 bases. The specimen comprised unsorted PBMCs, sampled 0.2 years before starting antiretroviral therapy. For the CDR3, the DNA is TGTGCCAGCAGCCGGGCAGCGGGGGGGGCCAACGTCCTGACTTTC. It encodes CASSRAAGGANVLTF.